This TCR beta chain appears in the sequencing data of a study of blood T cell repertoires in COVID-19 (TCRdb year 2020). In terms of the full investigation: Collaborator samples came from the United States, Italy and Spain and covered acute and convalescent phases of COVID-19. The repertoires were released in a freely available public database intended as a resource for research on the immune response to SARS-CoV-2. Nearly every sample came with metadata listing a de-identified subject ID, COVID-19 status, age in years and sex. The prospective study material was composed of cDNA or gDNA derived from T cells, B-cell-depleted T cells, or PBMCs. The samples were drawn from the first 160 participants of the ongoing ImmuneRACE study and from 1,200 or so subjects provided by 6 global collaborators. Where available, HLA class I and class II types were taken from metadata supplied by the sample provider and were not determined by assay-based typing. The dataset comprised deeply sampled blood TCRbeta repertoires from subjects exposed to, actively infected with, or recovered from COVID-19.

Enrolling through a virtual design, the prospective study's participants ranged in age from roughly 18 to 89 years and lived across 20 to 30 United States geographic areas. To assign participants to cohorts, the prospective study relied on clinical history that participants themselves reported in a screening survey and a study questionnaire. Recovered participants in ImmuneRACE Cohort 3 were defined by two consecutive negative NP/OP PCR tests, clearance by a healthcare professional, or resolution of symptoms. Each participant in the prospective study had whole blood, serum and a nasopharyngeal or oropharyngeal swab collected by mobile phlebotomists. Additional blood draws and questionnaires over an approximately two-month period could optionally be provided by prospective study participants. Before DNA extraction, blood samples from the prospective study were shipped at room temperature or frozen.

General conclusions and limits of the study: The quantity of clinical and demographic metadata differed by source and by participant and was supplied without curation.

V sheds 2 bases and J sheds 8 bases, leaving 5 bases between their ends. The CDR3 starts with the cysteine, ends with the phenylalanine, and has 11 residues. The DNA shown is the 33-base CDR3, in frame from base 1. CDR1 and CDR2, looked up from the germline V gene, are SGDLS and YYNGEE. In regard to this clone: Which antigen it targets is not known. There are no base qualities to consult, and no much larger clone falls within one base.

TCRbeta CDR3 regions were amplified from genomic DNA by means of the immunoSEQ Assay, a bias-controlled multiplex PCR. In the paper's pipeline: The number of nucleated cells in each sample was estimated by amplification of reference gene primers within the assay. To quantify the absolute abundance of each unique TCRbeta CDR3 rearrangement, sequence reads were collapsed and filtered. Productive Simpson clonality was computed per sample as the square root of Simpson's diversity index over productive rearrangements. TCRdb re-hosts the immuneACCESS table, in-frame sequences only. Its copies lack some clones; in the studies checked, an unresolved V gene accounts for under half of them, and the cause for the rest is not known. The DNA was the basis for D and trimming; V, J and clone size are from that table. The sample table records fewer than 350,000 clones; about 91% of these occur just once. The ten top clones hold approximately 9.8% of the sample.

The rearrangement joined TRBV9 to TRBJ2-1, and the D gene may be TRBD2, 5 bases matching. This receptor was identified in a woman in her thirties or forties who had recovered from COVID-19. The sequencing sample was made of PBMCs or T cells enriched from blood (not recorded which). The DNA reads TGTGCCAGCAGCGTTAGCGATGAGCAGTTCTTC. This codes for CASSVSDEQFF.